This entry lists 11 T cell receptor beta chains sequenced from one sample in a study of T-cell memory formation after mild COVID-19. MiXCR was run by TCRdb on the 5' RACE reads, yielding one entry per CDR3 protein. The sample lists 220,000 or so distinct CDR3 sequences, over 9% occurring once. Sample: PBMCs or a T cell subset sorted from them (not recorded which). Receptors originate from a man aged 18 to 30 who had mild COVID-19 (a few samples of this study predate the infection). Cell type and time point are not known.

This rearrangement joins TRBV7-3 to TRBJ2-7; D is uncertain. The CDR3 spans 14 residues. V was pared by 5 bases and J by 6 bases, with 17 bases between. Germline CDR1 reads SGHTA; CDR2 reads FQGTGA. The CDR3 DNA sequence: TGTGCCAGCAGCCGTTATACGAAATCGGTCGAGCAGTACTTC. This sequence encodes CASSRYTKSVEQYF. The variable domain in full, with the rest retrieved from reference TRBV7-3 and TRBJ2-7, is GAGVSQTPSNKVTEKGKYVELRCDPISGHTALYWYRQSLGQGPEFLIYFQGTGAADDSGLPNDRFFAVRPEGSVSTLKIQRTERGDSAVYLCASSRYTKSVEQYFGPGTRLTVT.

This clonotype was found many times. The chain employs TRBV5-1 and TRBJ2-5, with a weak D call TRBD2 (6 bases). Germline CDR1 and CDR2: SGHRS and YFSETQ. With 0 bases removed from V and 5 bases from J, the gap between germline ends came to 11 bases. This CDR3 has 14 residues. This CDR3 is CASSLERGEETQYF. CDR3 bases: TGCGCCAGCAGCTTGGAACGCGGGGAGGAGACCCAGTACTTC.

This clonotype has at least ten counts. This chain uses TRBV6-5 with TRBJ1-6; maybe TRBD1 (6 bases). Trimming removed 6 bases at V and 4 bases at J, with 10 bases between. The CDR3 loop spans 14 amino acids. CDR1 MNHEY and CDR2 SVGAGI come from the germline V gene. Here the CDR3 reads CASRRQVYNSPLHF. The CDR3 DNA is TGTGCCAGCAGGCGACAGGTTTATAATTCACCCCTCCACTTT.

This clonotype was observed a handful of times. The chain joins TRBV18 to TRBJ1-4, with no clear D. V was pared by 0 bases and J by 4 bases, with 6 bases between. Germline V gene lookup returns CDR1 KGHSH and CDR2 LQKENI. CDR3 length: 14 residues. Here the CDR3 DNA reads TGTGCCAGCTCACCACCGGCTGTTAATGAAAAACTGTTTTTT. Its protein product is CASSPPAVNEKLFF. Full variable domain (outside the CDR3, taken from reference TRBV18 and TRBJ1-4): NAGVMQNPRHLVRRRGQEARLRCSPMKGHSHVYWYRQLPEEGLKFMVYLQKENIIDESGMPKERFSAEFPKEGPSILRIQQVVRGDSAAYFCASSPPAVNEKLFFGSGTQLSVL.

This clonotype appeared a few times. The CDR3 DNA reads as TGTGCCAGCAGCTCCATCAGGGGGTACTATGGCTACACCTTC. This gives the protein CASSSIRGYYGYTF. The rearrangement links TRBV7-6 to TRBJ1-2; 7 bases are shared with TRBD1. The CDR3 totals 14 residues. V shed 4 bases and J 3 bases; nucleotides not matched to a gene: 5. Germline loops: CDR1 SGHVS, CDR2 FNYEAQ.

The chain recombines TRBV5-1 with TRBJ2-3, with D unclear. CDR1 and CDR2 (germline): SGHRS, YFSETQ. The V end lost 3 bases, the J end lost 2 bases, and 10 bases lay between the germline ends. This CDR3 spans 14 amino acids. In DNA, the CDR3 is TGCGCCAGCAGCTCGGACCCGAACACAGATACGCAGTATTTT. Protein product: CASSSDPNTDTQYF.

This clonotype was found a few times. V and J are TRBV7-2 and TRBJ1-2; 7 bases fit TRBD1. CDR1 SGHTA and CDR2 FQGNSA come from the germline V gene. Germline trimming cut 4 bases from V and 8 bases from J; bases unmatched to any gene: 7. This CDR3 has 13 residues. CDR3 bases: TGTGCCAGCAGCTCATACAGGGGTGGCGGCTACACCTTC. This sequence encodes CASSSYRGGGYTF.

A few counts support this clonotype. The gene calls are TRBV6-2 or TRBV6-3 and TRBJ1-2; D possibly corresponds to TRBD1 (6 bases). V lost 6 bases, J lost 4 bases, and 15 bases lay in between. The germline V gene has CDR1 MNHEY and CDR2 SVGEGT. CDR3 size: 14 residues. The CDR3 DNA is TGTGCCAGCAGGCCCATGGACAGACTCTATGGCTACACCTTC. Translated: CASRPMDRLYGYTF.

This clonotype was counted ten times or more. CDR3 amino acids: CASSTQGGGTEAFF. Here the CDR3 DNA reads TGCGCCAGCAGCACACAGGGGGGAGGTACTGAAGCTTTCTTT. This chain connects TRBV5-1 to TRBJ1-1, with 8 bases fitting TRBD1. V shed 4 bases, J shed 5 bases, and the junction held 7 bases outside the gene matches. CDR1 and CDR2 (germline): SGHRS, YFSETQ. This CDR3 is built from 14 residues.

This clonotype was seen a handful of times. The V gene is TRBV6-6, the J gene TRBJ1-6; D not certain. Germline CDR1 is MNHNY and CDR2 is SVGAGI (reference sequence). V lost 7 bases, J lost 7 bases, and 8 bases lay in between. This CDR3 region has 12 residues. DNA of the CDR3: TGTGCCAGCACCGAGGCAAATTCACCCCTCCACTTT. This encodes CASTEANSPLHF.

The genes are TRBV4-3 and TRBJ2-6; D uncertain. The CDR3 contains 15 residues. The ends were cut back, 1 base at V and 1 base at J, with 5 bases in the middle. Germline V CDR1 and CDR2: LGHNA, YSLEER. This chain's CDR3 is CASSQGDSGANVLTF. In DNA, the CDR3 is TGCGCCAGCAGCCAAGGGGATTCTGGGGCCAACGTCCTGACTTTC.